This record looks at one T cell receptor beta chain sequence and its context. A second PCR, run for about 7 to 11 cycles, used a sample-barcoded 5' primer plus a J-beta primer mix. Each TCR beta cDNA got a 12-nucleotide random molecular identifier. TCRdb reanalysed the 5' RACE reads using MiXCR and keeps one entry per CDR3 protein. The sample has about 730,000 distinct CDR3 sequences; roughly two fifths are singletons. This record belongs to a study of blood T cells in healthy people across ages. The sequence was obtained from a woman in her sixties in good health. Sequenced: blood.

CDR3: CSAAGDEAFF. CDR3 coding DNA: TGCAGCGCCGCCGGGGATGAAGCTTTCTTT. The chain carries TRBV29-1 and TRBJ1-1; the D is unclear. The germline gives CDR1 SQVTM, CDR2 ANQGSEA. The ends were cut back, 7 bases at V and 7 bases at J, with 10 bases in the middle. The CDR3 extends over 10 amino acids.